This TCR beta chain was identified during a study of T cell repertoires in cytomegalovirus infection. The CDR3 spans 14 residues. The germline gives CDR1 SGHTA, CDR2 FQGNSA. Unmatched junction bases numbered 7, after V lost 2 bases and J lost 10 bases. This clonotype was recorded many times. MiXCR, run by TCRdb on the reads, gives a single entry per CDR3 protein. The sample has 400,000 or so distinct CDR3 sequences; 15% to 20% are singletons. The source material was PBMCs. The V gene is TRBV7-2, the J gene TRBJ2-3; 9 nucleotides line up with TRBD2. This sequence was found in a human donor in good health (CMV status not recorded). Some clones in this sample may be carry-over from other donors' samples. The CDR3 spells CASSLLAGESPQYF. The CDR3 DNA follows: TGTGCCAGCAGCTTATTAGCGGGAGAATCTCCGCAGTATTTT.